This T cell receptor beta chain derives from a study of T cells in Graves' hyperthyroidism and ophthalmopathy. In its sample, this clonotype was seen a few times. Antigen unknown. General study results and limits: The model forecast ophthalmopathy, anticipating it by a median around 6.9 months before onset.

Graves' hyperthyroidism qualified as stable when ophthalmopathy did not progress within 18 months. Cells are PBMCs isolated from more than 8.5 ml of fresh blood. The CDR3 contains 15 residues. Germline lookup yields CDR1 LGHDT and CDR2 YNNKEL (reference sequence). V lost 0 bases, J lost 4 bases, and 12 bases lay in between. Amplified TCR beta CDR3 regions came from RNA transcripts. A set of HTBI primers served as the primers for a first-round RT-PCR of the TCR CDR3. TCRdb passed the multiplex PCR reads through MiXCR, listing each CDR3 protein once. Among roughly 720,000 distinct CDR3 sequences listed, 17% were seen once.

Sequences were obtained from blood. The V gene is TRBV3-1, the J gene TRBJ1-1, with a possible D match to TRBD1 (6 bases). The source is a man in his forties or fifties with Graves' hyperthyroidism. The CDR3 DNA sequence: TGTGCCAGCAGCCAAGAGGGGGCAGGTCTCACTGAAGCTTTCTTT. Protein sequence: CASSQEGAGLTEAFF.